The clone carrying this T cell receptor (beta chain) was found many times. Regarding time point: blood at routine non-recurrence follow-up after resection. The input material, whole RNA from tumor, nontumor lung or frozen PBMC, was sequenced unsorted. Unique molecular identifiers tagged every individual TCR cDNA molecule. TCRdb re-called the 5' RACE reads through MiXCR, storing one row per CDR3 protein. The data hold tens of thousands of distinct CDR3 sequences, with around 7% observed a single time. The source of the sample is a study of spatial heterogeneity in lung cancer. About the research overall: Donation came from around 72 patients with untreated early-stage non-small cell lung cancer.

Germline values: CDR1 SGHTA, CDR2 FQGTGA. CDR3 length: 13 residues. V gave up 1 base and J gave up 5 bases, with 8 bases separating them. The source is a female donor with early-stage non-small cell lung cancer. This specimen was PBMCs, taken at follow-up. The chain recombines TRBV7-3 with TRBJ1-1; D is undetermined. The CDR3 region has the DNA TGTGCCAGCAGCTTAATGGGAAGGACTGAAGCTTTCTTT. Translating it yields CASSLMGRTEAFF.